Presented here are 15 T cell receptor beta chains from one specimen sequenced in a study of cytomegalovirus exposure and HLA in healthy donors. The study ran its PCR with 60 Vbeta and 13 Jbeta primers. TCRdb's table, derived via immunoSEQ multiplex PCR, lists solely in-frame clones and lacks some. Of roughly 190,000 clones in the sample, more than 75% are singletons; the top ten hold over 1%. The sequencing sample was made of PBMCs. These TCRs come from a man younger than 45 in good health and CMV-seronegative.

The rearrangement joins TRBV5-1 to TRBJ2-1; TRBD2 matches at 11 bases. V lost 3 bases to trimming and J lost 4 bases; unmatched junction nucleotides: 6. There are 16 residues in the CDR3. The germline V gene encodes CDR1 SGHRS and CDR2 YFSETQ. CDR3 region: CASSSGLAGPYNEQFF. The DNA of the CDR3 is TGCGCCAGCAGCTCCGGACTAGCGGGCCCATACAATGAGCAGTTCTTC.

As concerns this clone: Other DNA sequences from this sample encode an identical CDR3 as well. This chain connects TRBV30 to TRBJ1-5; 7 bases line up with TRBD1. The CDR3 extends over 13 amino acids. CDR1 and CDR2 from the germline V gene are GTSNPN and SVGIG (reference sequence). Germline trimming cut 0 bases from V and 4 bases from J; bases unmatched to any gene: 0. The CDR3 is CAWSVQGNQPQHF. In nucleotides, the CDR3 is TGTGCCTGGAGTGTACAGGGGAATCAGCCCCAGCATTTT.

The chain links TRBV6-1 to TRBJ2-1; 9 bases fit TRBD2. V was pared by 6 bases and J by 10 bases, with 10 bases of the junction left unmatched. This CDR3 contains 14 residues. The germline V gene has CDR1 MNHNS and CDR2 SASEGT. The DNA of the CDR3 is TGTGCCAGCAGGTTGGGACAAGCGGGAGGAGAGCAGTTCTTC. This sequence encodes CASRLGQAGGEQFF.

The chain combines TRBV6-1 with TRBJ2-7; D perhaps matches TRBD1 (6 bases). Germline V gene data show CDR1 as MNHNS and CDR2 as SASEGT. This CDR3 contains 13 residues. V lost 4 bases to trimming and J lost 3 bases, with 10 bases between them. CDR3 protein: CASSAEQGYEQYF. DNA for the CDR3: TGTGCCAGCAGTGCCGAACAGGGCTACGAGCAGTACTTC.

The rearrangement links TRBV5-6 to TRBJ1-1; 9 bases agree with TRBD1. Germline CDR1 is SGHDT and CDR2 is YYEEEE. V lost 3 bases, J lost 1 base, and 7 bases stayed unmatched. The CDR3 runs to 16 residues. The CDR3: CASSSGTGKKNTEAFF. The CDR3, as DNA: TGTGCCAGCAGCTCCGGGACAGGGAAGAAGAACACTGAAGCTTTCTTT.

V usage is TRBV19 and J usage is TRBJ1-5, with D possibly matching TRBD1 (6 bases). The CDR3 spans 14 residues. With 4 bases removed from V and 6 bases from J, the gap between germline ends came to 13 bases. CDR1 and CDR2 from the germline V gene are LNHDA and SQIVND (reference sequence). CDR3 loop: CASSKGVDVQPQHF. The CDR3 DNA reads TGTGCCAGTAGTAAGGGGGTAGACGTTCAGCCCCAGCATTTT.

This clone was detected only once. V and J are TRBV5-6 and TRBJ2-7; 9 bases line up with TRBD2. Germline CDR1 SGHDT, CDR2 YYEEEE. The CDR3 covers 15 residues. J lost 4 bases, V lost 2 bases, and 7 bases had no gene match. The CDR3 nucleotides read TGTGCCAGCAGCTTTCGCCCGGGACTAGCTTACGAGCAGTACTTC. This codes for CASSFRPGLAYEQYF.

J is TRBJ1-1 and V is TRBV29-1; no clear D gene. The CDR3 consists of 12 residues. Germline loops: CDR1 SQVTM, CDR2 ANQGSEA. V was shortened by 0 bases and J by 2 bases, with 4 bases between the two germline ends. The CDR3 is CSVEETNTEAFF. As DNA, the CDR3 is TGCAGCGTTGAAGAAACAAACACTGAAGCTTTCTTT. Full variable domain (missing parts from reference TRBV29-1 and TRBJ1-1): SAVISQKPSRDICQRGTSLTIQCQVDSQVTMMFWYRQQPGQSLTLIATANQGSEATYESGFVIDKFPISRPNLTFSTLTVSNMSPEDSSIYLCSVEETNTEAFFGQGTRLTVV.

CDR3 nucleotide sequence: TGTGCCAGCAGCTCCGGGACAGCTGGTCCTAACTATGGCTACACCTTC. This sequence encodes CASSSGTAGPNYGYTF. The chain has TRBV13 and TRBJ1-2, with TRBD1 matching over 7 bases. The trim removed 4 bases at V and 0 bases at J, leaving 8 bases unmatched. The CDR3 has 16 amino acids. The germline gives CDR1 PRHDT, CDR2 FYEKMQ (reference sequence). Complete variable domain (other parts from reference TRBV13 and TRBJ1-2): AAGVIQSPRHLIKEKRETATLKCYPIPRHDTVYWYQQGPGQDPQFLISFYEKMQSDKGSIPDRFSAQQFSDYHSELNMSSLELGDSALYFCASSSGTAGPNYGYTFGSGTRLTVV.

This clone has a handful of counts. V gene TRBV4-1 combines with J gene TRBJ1-2; D perhaps matches TRBD1 (6 bases). CDR3 length equals 15 residues. The germline V gene encodes CDR1 MGHRA and CDR2 YSYEKL. V dropped 0 bases and J dropped 1 base, with 9 bases sitting between them. The CDR3 nucleotides are TGCGCCAGCAGCCAAGAATGGGGGCTTAACTATGGCTACACCTTC. Protein: CASSQEWGLNYGYTF.

This chain connects TRBV4-2 to TRBJ2-5; 7 positions agree with TRBD2. TRBJ2-7 matches the DNA end more closely, so the J call is doubtful. Germline V gene sequence: CDR1 LGHNA, CDR2 YNFKEQ. CDR3 size: 18 residues. The CDR3 DNA follows: TGTGCCAGCAGCCAGCTTCCCCCTGCACACAGCGGGGAGTACGAGCAGTACTTC. Translated, it gives CASSQLPPAHSGEYEQYF.

The V gene is TRBV25-1, the J gene TRBJ2-1; D is unclear. V lost 7 bases, J lost 0 bases, and 16 bases lay in between. This CDR3 is built from 16 residues. CDR1 is MGHDK, CDR2 SYGVNS, per germline. This CDR3 reads CASTETGSSSYNEQFF. DNA for the CDR3: TGTGCCAGCACCGAAACGGGTTCTAGCTCCTACAATGAGCAGTTCTTC.

Turning to this clone: Other nucleotide sequences from this sample produce the same CDR3. The CDR3 DNA sequence: TGTGCCAGCAGTGCGGCAGGGGGCACAGATACGCAGTATTTT. Translated: CASSAAGGTDTQYF. The V gene is TRBV6-1, the J gene TRBJ2-3, with a possible D match to TRBD1 (6 bases). Germline assignment: CDR1 MNHNS and CDR2 SASEGT. Trimming removed 4 bases at V and 1 base at J, with 9 bases between. The CDR3 runs to 14 residues.

The chain carries TRBV5-6 and TRBJ1-6; 7 bases align to TRBD1. The CDR3 extends over 16 amino acids. The trim removed 0 bases at V and 6 bases at J, leaving 6 bases unmatched. Germline loops: CDR1 SGHDT, CDR2 YYEEEE. The chain's CDR3 is CASSLVGTELNSPLHF. CDR3 DNA: TGTGCCAGCAGCTTGGTCGGGACAGAACTTAATTCACCCCTCCACTTT. Full variable domain (missing parts from reference TRBV5-6 and TRBJ1-6): DAGVTQSPTHLIKTRGQQVTLRCSPKSGHDTVSWYQQALGQGPQFIFQYYEEEERQRGNFPDRFSGHQFPNYSSELNVNALLLGDSALYLCASSLVGTELNSPLHFGNGTRLTVT.

The chain combines TRBV27 with TRBJ2-5; 7 positions match TRBD1. J gave up 7 bases and V 4 bases, and 18 bases lay outside the gene matches. Germline CDR1 MNHEY, CDR2 SMNVEV (reference sequence). The CDR3 contains 17 residues. CDR3 loop: CASSSFNPTGLVGTQYF. The CDR3 nucleotides read TGTGCCAGCAGTTCCTTTAACCCGACAGGGCTGGTAGGGACCCAGTACTTC.